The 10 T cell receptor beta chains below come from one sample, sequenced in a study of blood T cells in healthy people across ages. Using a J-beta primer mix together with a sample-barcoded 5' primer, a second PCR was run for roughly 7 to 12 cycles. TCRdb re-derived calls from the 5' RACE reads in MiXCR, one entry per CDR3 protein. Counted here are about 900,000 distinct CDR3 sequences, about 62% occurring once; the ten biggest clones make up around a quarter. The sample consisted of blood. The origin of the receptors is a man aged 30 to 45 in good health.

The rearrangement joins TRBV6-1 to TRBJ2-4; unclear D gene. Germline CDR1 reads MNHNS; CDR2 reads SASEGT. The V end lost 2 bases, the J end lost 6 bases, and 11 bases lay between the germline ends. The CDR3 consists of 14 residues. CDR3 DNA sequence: TGTGCCAGCAGTGAATTGGAGCGACTAAACATTCAGTACTTC. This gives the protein CASSELERLNIQYF.

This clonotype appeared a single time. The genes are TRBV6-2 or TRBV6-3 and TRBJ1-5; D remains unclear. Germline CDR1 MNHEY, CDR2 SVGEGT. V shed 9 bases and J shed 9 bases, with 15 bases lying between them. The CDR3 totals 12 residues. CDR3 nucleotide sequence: TGTGCCAGTCGGGTGGCCCCCGGGCCCCAGCATTTT. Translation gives CASRVAPGPQHF.

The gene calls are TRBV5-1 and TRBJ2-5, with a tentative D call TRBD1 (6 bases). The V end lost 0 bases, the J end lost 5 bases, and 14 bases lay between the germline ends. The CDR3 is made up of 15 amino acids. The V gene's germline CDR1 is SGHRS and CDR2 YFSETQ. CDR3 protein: CASSLGPNRVETQYF. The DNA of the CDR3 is TGCGCCAGCAGCTTGGGCCCCAACAGGGTTGAGACCCAGTACTTC. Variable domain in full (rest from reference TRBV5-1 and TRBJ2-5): KAGVTQTPRYLIKTRGQQVTLSCSPISGHRSVSWYQQTPGQGLQFLFEYFSETQRNKGNFPGRFSGRQFSNSRSEMNVSTLELGDSALYLCASSLGPNRVETQYFGPGTRLLVL.

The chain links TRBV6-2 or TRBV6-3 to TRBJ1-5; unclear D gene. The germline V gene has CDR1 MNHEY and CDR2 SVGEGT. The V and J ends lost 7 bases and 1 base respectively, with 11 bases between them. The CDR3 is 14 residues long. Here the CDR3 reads CASTSIGSNQPQHF. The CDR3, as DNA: TGTGCCAGCACCTCAATTGGGAGCAATCAGCCCCAGCATTTT.

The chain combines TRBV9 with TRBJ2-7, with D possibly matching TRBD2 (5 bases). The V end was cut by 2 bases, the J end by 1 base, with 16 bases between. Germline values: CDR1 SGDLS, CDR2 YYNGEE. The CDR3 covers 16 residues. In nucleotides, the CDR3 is TGTGCCAGCAGCGTCCTTGCCGCCGAGGGATCCTACGAGCAGTACTTC. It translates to CASSVLAAEGSYEQYF.

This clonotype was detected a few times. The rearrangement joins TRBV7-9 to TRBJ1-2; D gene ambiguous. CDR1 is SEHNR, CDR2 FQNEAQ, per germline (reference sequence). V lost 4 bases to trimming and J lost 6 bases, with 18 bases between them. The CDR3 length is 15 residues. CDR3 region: CASSSFYNVGDGYTF. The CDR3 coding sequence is TGTGCCAGCAGCTCCTTCTACAATGTTGGTGATGGCTACACCTTC.

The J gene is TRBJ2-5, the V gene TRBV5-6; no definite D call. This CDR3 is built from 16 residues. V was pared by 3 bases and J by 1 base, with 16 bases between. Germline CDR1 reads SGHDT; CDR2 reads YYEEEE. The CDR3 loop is CASSYGLDRFQETQYF. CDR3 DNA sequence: TGTGCCAGCAGCTATGGATTGGACCGCTTCCAAGAGACCCAGTACTTC.

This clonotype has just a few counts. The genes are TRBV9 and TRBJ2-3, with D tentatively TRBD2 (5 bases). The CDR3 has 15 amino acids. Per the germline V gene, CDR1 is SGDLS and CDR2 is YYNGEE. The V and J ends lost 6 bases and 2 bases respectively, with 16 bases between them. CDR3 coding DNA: TGTGCCAGCACCCCTCGACCGGGGTTCACAGATACGCAGTATTTT. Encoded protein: CASTPRPGFTDTQYF. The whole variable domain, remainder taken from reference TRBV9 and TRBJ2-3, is DSGVTQTPKHLITATGQRVTLRCSPRSGDLSVYWYQQSLDQGLQFLIQYYNGEERAKGNILERFSAQQFPDLHSELNLSSLELGDSALYFCASTPRPGFTDTQYFGPGTRLTVL.

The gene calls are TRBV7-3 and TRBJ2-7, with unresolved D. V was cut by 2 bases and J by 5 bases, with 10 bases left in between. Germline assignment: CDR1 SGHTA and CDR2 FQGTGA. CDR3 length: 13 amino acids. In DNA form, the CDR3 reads TGTGCCAGCAGCTTATGGCCGGTCCACGAGCAGTACTTC. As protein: CASSLWPVHEQYF.

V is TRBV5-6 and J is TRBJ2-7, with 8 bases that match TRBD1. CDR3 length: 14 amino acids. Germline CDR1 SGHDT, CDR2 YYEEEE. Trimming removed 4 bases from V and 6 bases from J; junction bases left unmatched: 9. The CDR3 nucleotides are TGTGCCAGCAGCCGTGGACAGGGTCGGCGCGAGCAGTACTTC. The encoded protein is CASSRGQGRREQYF.